This TCR beta chain originates from a study of T cell repertoires in cytomegalovirus infection. The wider study: Carrying CMV and the relevant HLA type showed in public TCR beta signatures.

Trimming took off 7 bases at V and 7 bases at J, with 17 bases between the two ends. This CDR3 comprises 14 residues. CDR1 and CDR2 (germline): SGHVS, FQNEAQ. One entry per CDR3 protein results from TCRdb running MiXCR on the reads. The sample lists 450,000 to 600,000 distinct CDR3 sequences, roughly 46% occurring once. This clonotype was recorded a few times. Its antigen is not identified. The source material was cultured PBMCs, sampled from culture after CMV antigen stimulation. The receptor was derived from a human donor in good health (CMV status not recorded). Some clones in this sample may be carry-over from other donors' samples. The chain couples TRBV7-8 to TRBJ2-1, with D perhaps matching TRBD2 (5 bases). DNA for the CDR3: TGTGCCAGCACCAAGGTGGGAGTCGGGAATGAGCAGTTCTTC. It specifies CASTKVGVGNEQFF.